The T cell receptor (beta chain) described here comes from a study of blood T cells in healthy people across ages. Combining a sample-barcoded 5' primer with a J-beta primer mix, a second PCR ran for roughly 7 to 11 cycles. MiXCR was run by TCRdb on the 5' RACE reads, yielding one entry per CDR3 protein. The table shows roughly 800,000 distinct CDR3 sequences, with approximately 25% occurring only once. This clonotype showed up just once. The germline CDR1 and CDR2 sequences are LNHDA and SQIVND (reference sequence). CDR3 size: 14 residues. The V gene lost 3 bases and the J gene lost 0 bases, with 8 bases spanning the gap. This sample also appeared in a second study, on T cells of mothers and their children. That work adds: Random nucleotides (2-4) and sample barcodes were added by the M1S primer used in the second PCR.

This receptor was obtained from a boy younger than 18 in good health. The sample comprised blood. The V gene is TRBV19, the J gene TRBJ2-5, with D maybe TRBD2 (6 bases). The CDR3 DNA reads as TGTGCCAGTAGTATTGGGGAGGACCAAGAGACCCAGTACTTC. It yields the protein CASSIGEDQETQYF.